This entry concerns a single T cell receptor (beta chain). This entry comes from a study of HIV-infected patients and healthy controls. This CDR3 is 12 amino acids long. Germline values: CDR1 SGHNT, CDR2 YYREEE (reference sequence). V dropped 4 bases and J dropped 8; count of bases not matched to a gene: 4. Each CDR3 protein gets one entry after TCRdb re-called the 5' RACE reads with MiXCR. The sample has roughly 18,000 distinct CDR3 sequences; roughly 18% are singletons. The clonotype comes from a human donor in good health. Specimen: CD8+ T cells from blood. This chain joins TRBV5-4 and TRBJ1-1; the match to TRBD1 covers 8 bases. The CDR3 loop is CASSPRTGEAFF. CDR3 in DNA: TGTGCCAGCAGCCCGCGGACAGGGGAAGCTTTCTTT.